One and the same sample provided the 16 T cell receptor beta chains below, sequenced in a study of blood T cell repertoires in COVID-19. TCRdb keeps only in-frame clones here, not all; method: immunoSEQ multiplex PCR. The data contain roughly 200,000 clones, 75% to 90% of them singletons. Sequencing was performed on PBMCs or T cells enriched from blood (not recorded which). These receptors all come from a woman in her thirties or forties with acute COVID-19.

This clone was observed a handful of times. The chain recombines TRBV14 with TRBJ1-1; 9 bases align to TRBD1. Germline-derived CDR1 and CDR2 are SGHDN and FVKESK. The CDR3 sequence is 15 residues long. V shed 3 bases and J 11 bases; nucleotides not matched to a gene: 13. As DNA, the CDR3 is TGTGCCAGCAGCCAGCAACCCGGGACAGGGACTGCCGCTTTCTTT. Translation gives CASSQQPGTGTAAFF.

The V gene is TRBV4-1, the J gene TRBJ2-1, with 13 bases lining up with TRBD2. This CDR3 comprises 17 residues. V trimming: 1 base; J trimming: 3 bases; junction bases outside the gene matches: 3. Germline-derived CDR1 and CDR2 are MGHRA and YSYEKL. CDR3: CASSQAWTSGGYNEQFF. The CDR3 region has the DNA TGCGCCAGCAGCCAAGCTTGGACTAGCGGGGGCTACAATGAGCAGTTCTTC.

CDR3 region: CASSLGGTGVLHEQYF. The CDR3 region has the DNA TGTGCCAGCAGCTTAGGAGGGACAGGGGTCCTCCACGAGCAGTACTTC. The chain is built from TRBV7-2 and TRBJ2-7; 10 bases fit TRBD1. Germline CDR1 SGHTA, CDR2 FQGNSA. The junction had 8 bases not matched to a gene; V was cut back by 1 base and J by 5 bases. The CDR3 is 16 amino acids.

The chain employs TRBV5-1 and TRBJ2-2; 8 nucleotides agree with TRBD1. The V gene's germline CDR1 is SGHRS and CDR2 YFSETQ. The CDR3 length is 15 residues. V shed 4 bases and J 6 bases; nucleotides not matched to a gene: 8. The chain's CDR3 is CASSHGQGYAGELFF. The CDR3 DNA reads TGCGCCAGCAGCCACGGACAGGGCTATGCCGGGGAGCTGTTTTTT.

The chain recombines TRBV23-1 with TRBJ2-1, with D perhaps TRBD2 (5 bases). TRBV23-1 is an ORF; its function is uncertain. The ends were cut back, 1 base at V and 0 bases at J, with 16 bases in the middle. CDR3 length equals 18 residues. In DNA form, the CDR3 reads TGCGCCAGCAGTCAATACAATCGGCGGGCCAGCTCCTACAATGAGCAGTTCTTC. Protein: CASSQYNRRASSYNEQFF.

V and J are TRBV4-1 and TRBJ2-5, with TRBD1 matching over 10 bases. This CDR3 spans 17 amino acids. After removal of 0 bases from V and 4 bases from J, the junction contained 8 bases not matched to a gene. Germline loops: CDR1 MGHRA, CDR2 YSYEKL. CDR3 nucleotides: TGCGCCAGCAGCCAAGAGGGAGAGACAGGGGGCAGAGAGACCCAGTACTTC. Translated: CASSQEGETGGRETQYF.

This clone was counted a few times. The CDR3 DNA reads TGTGCCAGTAAGGGGTCCCTTAATTCACCCCTCCACTTT. Translation: CASKGSLNSPLHF. The chain combines TRBV19 with TRBJ1-6, with D possibly TRBD1 on 5 matching bases. The CDR3 loop spans 13 amino acids. Per the germline V gene, CDR1 is LNHDA and CDR2 is SQIVND (reference sequence). The V gene lost 7 bases and the J gene lost 6 bases, with 10 bases spanning the gap.

The sample holds many counts of this clone. The chain couples TRBV3-1 (or the pseudogene TRBV3-2) to TRBJ1-2; D call uncertain. The V end was cut by 0 bases, the J end by 3 bases, with 14 bases between. Germline CDR1 is LGHDT and CDR2 is YNNKEL (reference sequence). The length of the CDR3 is 16 residues. The CDR3 coding sequence is TGTGCCAGCAGCCAAGACGGAGCGGTGAGGTACTATGGCTACACCTTC. Its protein product is CASSQDGAVRYYGYTF.

This clone occurred once. This rearrangement joins TRBV5-4 to TRBJ2-3, with a tentative D call TRBD1 (5 bases). CDR3 length: 14 amino acids. Germline V gene lookup returns CDR1 SGHNT and CDR2 YYREEE (reference sequence). V dropped 4 bases and J dropped 1 base, with 10 bases sitting between them. The CDR3 loop is CASSLRDGTDTQYF. The CDR3 nucleotides are TGTGCCAGCAGCCTCAGGGATGGCACAGATACGCAGTATTTT.

The CDR3 here is CASSADNWNQPQHF. The DNA for the CDR3 is TGTGCCAGTAGTGCCGACAATTGGAATCAGCCCCAGCATTTT. The chain has TRBV19 and TRBJ1-5; D not resolved. V shed 5 bases and J shed 4 bases, with 12 bases lying between them. In germline, CDR1 is LNHDA, CDR2 SQIVND (reference sequence). The CDR3 is made up of 14 amino acids. Together with reference TRBV19 and TRBJ1-5, the CDR3 gives the full variable domain: DGGITQSPKYLFRKEGQNVTLSCEQNLNHDAMYWYRQDPGQGLRLIYYSQIVNDFQKGDIAEGYSVSREKKESFPLTVTSAQKNPTAFYLCASSADNWNQPQHFGDGTRLSIL.

The count of this clone is one. The chain employs TRBV7-9 and TRBJ2-2; possible D gene TRBD2, 5 bases. Trimming took 3 bases from V and 1 from J, leaving 6 bases between them. Per germline, CDR1 SEHNR and CDR2 FQNEAQ (reference sequence). There are 14 residues in the CDR3. The chain's CDR3 is CASSFAGNTGELFF. The CDR3 DNA reads TGTGCCAGCAGCTTTGCGGGGAACACCGGGGAGCTGTTTTTT.

The rearrangement links TRBV5-6 to TRBJ1-2; 7 nucleotides match TRBD1. The CDR3 covers 14 residues. Germline V gene lookup returns CDR1 SGHDT and CDR2 YYEEEE. The V gene end was trimmed by 4 bases and the J gene end by 4 bases; junction bases not matched to a gene: 7. The CDR3 DNA reads TGTGCCAGCAGCCCCCGGGACAGACCCTATGGCTACACCTTC. It yields the protein CASSPRDRPYGYTF. The full variable domain, in which reference TRBV5-6 and TRBJ1-2 provide the parts outside the CDR3, is DAGVTQSPTHLIKTRGQQVTLRCSPKSGHDTVSWYQQALGQGPQFIFQYYEEEERQRGNFPDRFSGHQFPNYSSELNVNALLLGDSALYLCASSPRDRPYGYTFGSGTRLTVV.

This chain links TRBV5-1 with TRBJ2-3; TRBD1 is a possible D gene (6 bases). V was pared by 0 bases and J by 7 bases, with 9 bases between. The V gene's germline CDR1 is SGHRS and CDR2 YFSETQ. The CDR3 runs to 13 residues. The CDR3 nucleotides are TGCGCCAGCAGCTTGGGGGACATGAATACGCAGTATTTT. Its translation is CASSLGDMNTQYF. Drawing the rest from reference TRBV5-1 and TRBJ2-3, the complete variable domain is KAGVTQTPRYLIKTRGQQVTLSCSPISGHRSVSWYQQTPGQGLQFLFEYFSETQRNKGNFPGRFSGRQFSNSRSEMNVSTLELGDSALYLCASSLGDMNTQYFGPGTRLTVL.

V usage is TRBV4-2 and J usage is TRBJ1-5, with a possible D match to TRBD1 (6 bases). CDR3 length: 14 residues. V was clipped by 3 bases and J by 2 bases, with 8 bases between them. CDR1 is LGHNA, CDR2 YNFKEQ, per germline. The CDR3 is CASSQDSGNQPQHF. The CDR3 bases are TGTGCCAGCAGCCAGGACAGCGGCAATCAGCCCCAGCATTTT.

The chain joins TRBV6-5 to TRBJ1-5; D uncertain. V lost 4 bases to trimming and J lost 0 bases, with 4 bases between them. The CDR3 spans 13 residues. CDR1 MNHEY and CDR2 SVGAGI come from the germline V gene. CDR3 coding DNA: TGTGCCAGCAGTTCCTATAGCAATCAGCCCCAGCATTTT. Protein sequence: CASSSYSNQPQHF.

The rearrangement uses TRBV28 and TRBJ2-5; tentative D call: TRBD2 (7 bases). CDR1 MDHEN and CDR2 SYDVKM come from the germline V gene. With 1 base removed from V and 11 bases from J, the gap between germline ends came to 14 bases. This CDR3 has 13 residues. The CDR3: CASSLSGLGGQYF. The CDR3 region has the DNA TGTGCCAGCAGTTTATCTGGACTAGGGGGTCAGTACTTC.